This TCR beta chain derives from a study of human T cells and chemical hapten exposure (dated by TCRdb to about 2021). Notes on the research overall: For sensitization, 2% DPC in acetone was applied to an approximately 2 cm by approximately 2 cm area of upper inner arm skin. Throughout the approximately 23-week study period, patients were also given weekly therapeutic DPC doses on the scalp. Patch testing on the upper back used Finn chambers containing 0.01% DPC, with scoring done after 6 days according to International Contact Dermatitis Research Group standards. Alopecia areata with under or over 50% scalp involvement, alopecia totalis and alopecia universalis were represented in the patient cohort, which was mostly female. The libraries were sequenced as a pool, and the TCR yield per sample differed mostly because of small variations in library volumes within the pool. The study tracked peripheral blood TCR repertoire changes in vivo during primary and secondary sensitization to the hapten diphenylcyclopropenone (DPC) in alopecia patients. Blood samples were taken from patients before sensitization (week 0) and then at 2, 6 and about 24 weeks after DPC sensitization. Roughly 30 alopecia patients gave blood for TCR sequencing at one to four time points (pre-sensitization, 2, 6 and 24 weeks). Overall results and qualifications from the work: Repeated subsampling changed both the strength of the expansion versus patch-test correlation and the threshold at which the correlation became significant. Compared with pre-sensitization or healthy control sets, expanded TCRs formed significantly more large CDR3 similarity clusters, which is consistent with antigen-driven responses. Because every patient had alopecia, a presumed autoimmune disease, the patients' immune response might differ from that of healthy individuals. DPC sensitization did not change the number of TCRs with a frequency above 1 in 1000, and there was no evidence of changes in global repertoire structure. Patch test score correlated positively with the number of PT1 expanded TCRs, reaching significance at thresholds 8, 16 and 32 but not at 4.

The library relied on RACE. The sequencer listed for this sample is NextSeq 500. Library preparation attached unique molecular identifiers to individual cDNA molecules for quantitative, reproducible TCR counting. For every blood RNA sample, sequencing covered both the TCR alpha and TCR beta chains. In the original analysis: A median of about 87,000 TCRs per sample was observed, with a range of about 23,224 to 690,600. The Decombinator software suite was used to annotate V, J and CDR3 in the TCR reads. For the PS versus PT1 abundance plots, all samples were subsampled to the same number of TCRs (28,000). TCRs were defined as expanded if absent before sensitization and observed at least eight times at the 2-week time point. TCRdb reprocessing: public reads trimmed at Q25 with fastp, clones called with MiXCR, in-frame beta chains kept. Entries are consolidated by CDR3 protein sequence, retaining the most common genes and DNA. These V and J calls rely on TCRdb rather than the paper's analysis. The sample table holds over 300,000 distinct CDR3 sequences, of which 4% to 6% were seen once. Approximately 2.4% of the sample rests with the top ten.

This clonotype has just a few counts. Its specific antigen is unknown. Per-base qualities were not stored, and no clone one base away is much larger. The sample's time point label is to be understood as: pre-sensitization, week 0. In the paper's terms, the treatment or condition label means: therapeutic diphenylcyclopropenone sensitization with weekly scalp DPC. Blood at each patch-test visit was drawn before the patch test was applied. Patients were considered eligible if aged 18 to 70, diagnosed with alopecia and deemed suitable for DPC therapy, and patients were excluded if pregnant. Total RNA was extracted from unfractionated whole blood collected in Tempus Blood RNA tubes. V is cut back by 2 bases and J by 1 base, with 7 bases in the junction unmatched. The CDR1 and CDR2 encoded by the germline V gene are MDHEN and SYDVKM. The CDR3 goes from the cysteine to the phenylalanine over 17 residues. The read is trimmed to its CDR3 DNA, 51 bases read in frame from base 1.

The sequence is built from TRBV28 and TRBJ2-5; TRBD2 matches 10 bases in the middle. This TCR was recovered from a woman in her forties or fifties with alopecia areata. Some clones in this sample may be carry-over from other donors' samples. The sequencing here drew on whole blood, taken in connection with sensitization to the hapten diphenylcyclopropenone (DPC). In nucleotide form, the sequence is TGTGCCAGCAGTTTAGGTCGGACTAGCGGTTTCCAAGAGACCCAGTACTTC. It is translated as CASSLGRTSGFQETQYF.